What follows are 27 T cell receptor beta chains derived from one specimen sequenced in a study of T cell responses to AZD1222 COVID-19 vaccine (dated by TCRdb to the early 2020s). Library prep was done by the immunoSEQ multiplex PCR assay. In TCRdb, the immuneACCESS table is reduced to in-frame sequences with V and J assigned. These tables do not hold every clone; where another copy was compared, an unresolved V gene accounts for under half, and the others remain unexplained. The sample data list about 110,000 clones, and 92% of these were observed just once. About 7.8% of the sample is in the top ten clones. The sample's time point, from its label and the paper: baseline before first vaccination. Sequences were derived from peripheral blood, sampled on day 0 of AZD1222 vaccination. The receptors derive from an adult in good health.

This rearrangement joins TRBV30 to TRBJ2-3; the match to TRBD2 covers 9 bases. The V gene's germline CDR1 is GTSNPN and CDR2 SVGIG (reference sequence). The CDR3 contains 14 residues. The V segment lost 0 bases and the J segment 5 bases; nucleotides outside the gene matches: 3. The CDR3, as DNA: TGTGCCTGGAGTGTAATAGCGGGGGAAGATACGCAGTATTTT. Amino acid sequence: CAWSVIAGEDTQYF.

The chain is built from TRBV3-1 (or the pseudogene TRBV3-2) and TRBJ2-5, with D maybe TRBD2 (6 bases). This CDR3 is 14 amino acids long. CDR1 is LGHDT and CDR2 is YNNKEL in the germline V gene (reference sequence). Trimming took off 1 base at V and 6 bases at J, with 12 bases between the two ends. The DNA for the CDR3 is TGTGCCAGCAGCCAAGGTGCGGGGAAGAAGACCCAGTACTTC. Translated: CASSQGAGKKTQYF.

The V gene is TRBV19, the J gene TRBJ1-1, with TRBD1 identical over 10 bases. J was trimmed by 5 bases and V by 4 bases; bases with no gene match: 4. Per the germline V gene, CDR1 is LNHDA and CDR2 is SQIVND (reference sequence). The CDR3 length is 14 residues. In DNA, the CDR3 is TGTGCCAGTAGTAGACAGGGGGCGAGGACTGAAGCTTTCTTT. Its protein is CASSRQGARTEAFF.

This clone was seen more than once but under ten times. The chain recombines TRBV6-5 with TRBJ2-7, with TRBD1 identical over 7 bases. There are 13 residues in the CDR3. Looked up from germline, CDR1 is MNHEY and CDR2 is SVGAGI. Trimming at V came to 2 bases and at J to 6 bases, leaving 4 bases not matched to a gene. As DNA, the CDR3 is TGTGCCAGCAGTTACGAACAGGGGAGCGAGCAGTACTTC. Encoded protein: CASSYEQGSEQYF.

A single count supports this clone. The chain has TRBV28 and TRBJ1-2, with D possibly being TRBD1 (5 bases). V lost 6 bases and J 8 bases, leaving 16 bases between the germline ends. This CDR3 has 13 residues. Germline CDR1 and CDR2: MDHEN and SYDVKM. CDR3 coding DNA: TGTGCCAGCAGGAAAGGGACTTGGTGGGGCTACACCTTC. Translated: CASRKGTWWGYTF.

This sequence joins TRBV7-8 and TRBJ1-3, with a weak D call TRBD1 (5 bases). Germline lookup yields CDR1 SGHVS and CDR2 FQNEAQ. The CDR3 is 18 amino acids. Trimming left V 5 bases short and J 0 bases short, with 20 bases between. CDR3 sequence (DNA): TGTGCCAGCAGCGGGGGGACGGTCCGATCAGGCTCTGGAAACACCATATATTTT. Amino acid sequence: CASSGGTVRSGSGNTIYF.

The chain couples TRBV27 to TRBJ2-1, with D possibly being TRBD1 (5 bases). This CDR3 contains 14 residues. CDR1 and CDR2 (germline): MNHEY, SMNVEV (reference sequence). Trimming pared 0 bases from V and 7 bases from J, leaving 10 bases between. Here the CDR3 reads CASSLSQDGNEQFF. CDR3 DNA sequence: TGTGCCAGCAGTTTATCACAGGACGGGAATGAGCAGTTCTTC.

The chain employs TRBV11-2 and TRBJ2-3, with unresolved D. The CDR3 has 15 amino acids. Per the germline V gene, CDR1 is SGHAT and CDR2 is FQNNGV. V lost 0 bases, J lost 3 bases, and 10 bases lay in between. The CDR3 coding sequence is TGTGCCAGCAGCTTAGATAGGGCTGGAACAGATACGCAGTATTTT. Translated: CASSLDRAGTDTQYF.

The chain carries TRBV19 and TRBJ2-7; D possibly corresponds to TRBD1 (5 bases). The germline CDR1 and CDR2 sequences are LNHDA and SQIVND (reference sequence). V lost 7 bases and J lost 7, with 23 bases in between. The CDR3 has 15 amino acids. CDR3 sequence: CASTPPNRPIGEQYF. DNA for the CDR3: TGTGCCAGTACCCCGCCGAACAGGCCGATCGGGGAGCAGTACTTC.

V and J are TRBV18 and TRBJ2-3, with D maybe TRBD1 (5 bases). Per the germline V gene, CDR1 is KGHSH and CDR2 is LQKENI. CDR3 size: 16 residues. The V and J ends lost 0 bases and 0 bases respectively, with 10 bases between them. The chain's CDR3 is CASSPPQGGSTDTQYF. CDR3 sequence (DNA): TGTGCCAGCTCACCACCCCAGGGCGGTAGCACAGATACGCAGTATTTT.

The chain employs TRBV30 and TRBJ2-3; D is possibly TRBD1 (5 bases). From germline, CDR1 is GTSNPN and CDR2 SVGIG (reference sequence). This CDR3 spans 13 amino acids. V dropped 5 bases and J dropped 0 bases, with 9 bases sitting between them. CDR3 protein: CAWATVSTDTQYF. CDR3 DNA sequence: TGTGCCTGGGCGACAGTTAGCACAGATACGCAGTATTTT.

V usage is TRBV10-2 and J usage is TRBJ1-1; D unclear. This CDR3 contains 13 residues. The V gene lost 6 bases and the J gene lost 2 bases, with 10 bases spanning the gap. Germline CDR1 WSHSY, CDR2 SAAADI. The CDR3 region is CASRNRDNTEAFF. In DNA, the CDR3 is TGCGCCAGCAGAAACAGAGATAACACTGAAGCTTTCTTT.

The chain links TRBV19 to TRBJ1-2; unclear D gene. The V end was cut by 4 bases, the J end by 5 bases, with 8 bases between. Germline V gene lookup returns CDR1 LNHDA and CDR2 SQIVND (reference sequence). The CDR3 covers 12 residues. Here the CDR3 reads CASSNLGYGYTF. CDR3 bases: TGTGCCAGTAGTAATCTCGGGTATGGCTACACCTTC.

V usage is TRBV29-1 and J usage is TRBJ2-1; a weak D match, TRBD2 (6 bases). The CDR3 has 15 residues. The V gene lost 2 bases and the J gene lost 8 bases, with 19 bases spanning the gap. In germline, CDR1 is SQVTM, CDR2 ANQGSEA. CDR3 nucleotide sequence: TGCAGCGTTGAATTGGGCGGGGAACCCATCGATGAGCAGTTCTTC. This encodes CSVELGGEPIDEQFF.

CDR3 DNA: TGTGCCAGTAGTATCTGGGACAGGGAGTATGGCTACACCTTC. Amino acids: CASSIWDREYGYTF. The chain uses TRBV19 and TRBJ1-2; 9 bases are shared with TRBD1. Looked up from germline, CDR1 is LNHDA and CDR2 is SQIVND (reference sequence). The CDR3 covers 14 residues. Unmatched junction bases numbered 4, after V lost 3 bases and J lost 5 bases.

The gene calls are TRBV14 and TRBJ1-2; no reliable D call. Germline-derived CDR1 and CDR2 are SGHDN and FVKESK. This CDR3 is 14 amino acids long. Trimming shortened V by 6 bases and J by 0 bases, and 11 bases separated the two germline ends. CDR3 residues: CASSRTAPNYGYTF. CDR3 nucleotide sequence: TGTGCCAGCAGTCGAACAGCACCTAACTATGGCTACACCTTC.

The V and J genes are TRBV5-5 and TRBJ2-5; TRBD2 might be the D (5 bases). Per the germline V gene, CDR1 is SGHKS and CDR2 is YYEKEE (reference sequence). V was cut by 3 bases and J by 3 bases, with 15 bases left in between. CDR3 size: 15 residues. CDR3 region: CASSSYPRGKETQYF. In nucleotides, the CDR3 is TGTGCCAGCAGCTCGTACCCCCGGGGAAAAGAGACCCAGTACTTC.

The chain links TRBV5-1 to TRBJ2-3, with a weak D call TRBD1 (6 bases). This CDR3 is 13 amino acids long. The germline gives CDR1 SGHRS, CDR2 YFSETQ. Trimming pared 4 bases from V and 4 bases from J, leaving 10 bases between. The CDR3 DNA sequence: TGCGCCAGCAGCGTCAGGGGCGCAGATACGCAGTATTTT. Translation: CASSVRGADTQYF.

The chain uses TRBV7-9 and TRBJ2-2; no clear D gene. Per germline, CDR1 SEHNR and CDR2 FQNEAQ (reference sequence). The CDR3 has 15 residues. V was shortened by 1 base and J by 6 bases, with 12 bases between the two germline ends. The CDR3 nucleotides are TGTGCCAGCAGCTTAGTTTCGGGCCCGGCCGGGGAGCTGTTTTTT. Translated: CASSLVSGPAGELFF.

The chain is built from TRBV5-4 and TRBJ1-6; no clear D. The CDR3 sequence is 14 residues long. Trimming cost V 10 bases and J 5 bases, with 16 bases left between them. The germline CDR1 and CDR2 sequences are SGHNT and YYREEE (reference sequence). The CDR3 bases are TGTGCCGGAACTTATGGACGGAATAATTCACCCCTCCACTTT. Translated: CAGTYGRNNSPLHF.

The CDR3: CASSLGPSSYNSPLHF. In DNA, the CDR3 is TGCGCCAGCAGCCTGGGACCGAGCTCCTATAATTCACCCCTCCACTTT. The gene calls are TRBV5-1 and TRBJ1-6; D possibly corresponds to TRBD1 (5 bases). Germline lookup yields CDR1 SGHRS and CDR2 YFSETQ. Trimming took 4 bases from V and 0 from J, leaving 11 bases between them. This CDR3 is 16 amino acids long. Full variable domain (missing parts from reference TRBV5-1 and TRBJ1-6): KAGVTQTPRYLIKTRGQQVTLSCSPISGHRSVSWYQQTPGQGLQFLFEYFSETQRNKGNFPGRFSGRQFSNSRSEMNVSTLELGDSALYLCASSLGPSSYNSPLHFGNGTRLTVT.

The chain joins TRBV19 to TRBJ1-6; D gene ambiguous. Per germline, CDR1 LNHDA and CDR2 SQIVND (reference sequence). The CDR3 sequence is 14 residues long. The V end lost 8 bases, the J end lost 4 bases, and 12 bases lay between the germline ends. This CDR3 reads CASCPDGYNSPLHF. The CDR3 region has the DNA TGTGCCAGTTGTCCAGACGGTTATAATTCACCCCTCCACTTT.

CDR3 sequence reads: CASSEARDRRLYEQYF. CDR3 sequence (DNA): TGTGCCAGCAGTGAAGCGAGGGACAGGCGCCTCTACGAGCAGTACTTC. The chain recombines TRBV6-1 with TRBJ2-7, with 8 bases lining up with TRBD1. The CDR3 has 16 residues. CDR1 is MNHNS and CDR2 is SASEGT in the germline V gene. Germline trimming cut 0 bases from V and 3 bases from J; bases unmatched to any gene: 7.

The chain recombines TRBV27 with TRBJ2-3; 12 positions match TRBD2. This CDR3 comprises 15 residues. Germline V gives CDR1 MNHEY, CDR2 SMNVEV (reference sequence). The V segment lost 5 bases and the J segment 1 base; nucleotides outside the gene matches: 1. The DNA for the CDR3 is TGTGCCAGCAGTCCTAGCGGGGGGGGCACAGATACGCAGTATTTT. Translating gives CASSPSGGGTDTQYF.

V usage is TRBV7-2 and J usage is TRBJ2-1; D is uncertain. The CDR3 extends over 13 amino acids. Trimming took off 8 bases at V and 5 bases at J, with 13 bases between the two ends. Germline loops: CDR1 SGHTA, CDR2 FQGNSA. CDR3 DNA: TGTGCCAGCTGTTTCGGTGAAGACAATGAGCAGTTCTTC. Its protein product is CASCFGEDNEQFF.

The table lists this clone with a count of one. The genes are TRBV6-5 and TRBJ1-1; D gene unclear. Trimming removed 2 bases at V and 4 bases at J, with 11 bases between. Germline V gene sequence: CDR1 MNHEY, CDR2 SVGAGI. This CDR3 is built from 14 residues. Here the CDR3 DNA reads TGTGCCAGCAGTTACGGCGGCGGACCCACTGAAGCTTTCTTT. Translating it yields CASSYGGGPTEAFF.

This chain links TRBV7-6 with TRBJ1-2, with 7 bases matching TRBD1. The trim removed 0 bases at V and 6 bases at J, leaving 4 bases unmatched. Per the germline V gene, CDR1 is SGHVS and CDR2 is FNYEAQ. CDR3 length: 14 amino acids. The CDR3 sequence is CASSLAGTADGYTF. The CDR3 coding sequence is TGTGCCAGCAGCTTAGCCGGGACAGCAGATGGCTACACCTTC.